The rows below give T cell receptor beta chains drawn from one sample of a study of T cell repertoires in cytomegalovirus infection. TCRdb reprocessed the reads with MiXCR, giving one entry per CDR3 protein. The repertoire holds 450,000 to 650,000 distinct CDR3 sequences, with approximately 40% as singletons. The antigens of these receptors remain unknown. Sequenced material: cultured PBMCs, taken from culture after CMV antigen stimulation. These receptors were collected from a human donor in good health (CMV status not recorded). Some clones in this sample may be carry-over from other donors' samples. CDR3s include the opening cysteine and the closing phenylalanine or tryptophan. Fields, in order: J gene, V gene, D gene, clone size, CDR3 DNA, CDR3 protein. The D gene is left open where the match is weak. Clone size, where shown, is once, few, many, or a class for clones that have expanded.

J: TRBJ2-3; V: TRBV6-5; D: -; size: -; DNA: TGTGCCAGCAGTTACTCCGTTCCCCGCTACACGGGAAGCACAGATACGCAGTATTTT; CDR3: CASSYSVPRYTGSTDTQYF
J: TRBJ1-4; V: TRBV4-2; D: -; size: -; DNA: TGTGCCAGCAGCAACAGAAACAGGGAAGGCGAAAAACTGTTTTTT; CDR3: CASSNRNREGEKLFF
J: TRBJ1-2; V: TRBV6-5; D: TRBD1; size: few; DNA: TGTGCCAGCAGTTACTCGGACAGGGGGATGCAAGGCTACACCTTC; CDR3: CASSYSDRGMQGYTF
J: TRBJ1-2; V: TRBV6-1; D: -; size: once; DNA: TGTGCCAGCAGTGAAGGGGGTTATGGCTACACCTTC; CDR3: CASSEGGYGYTF
J: TRBJ2-7; V: TRBV2; D: TRBD2; size: few; DNA: TGTGCCAGCGGCGGGGGGGACTCCCCCTACGAGCAGTACTTC; CDR3: CASGGGDSPYEQYF
J: TRBJ1-5; V: TRBV6-1; D: -; size: -; DNA: TGTGCCAGCAACTCCGGGGGAGGTCAGCCCCAGCATTTT; CDR3: CASNSGGGQPQHF
J: TRBJ2-3; V: TRBV12-3/TRBV12-4; D: -; size: -; DNA: TGTGCCAGCAGTTACGAAGGCCGCACAGATACGCAGTATTTT; CDR3: CASSYEGRTDTQYF
J: TRBJ1-1; V: TRBV6-2/TRBV6-3; D: -; size: -; DNA: TGTGCCAGCAGTAGATCCGGGACAAGTAAAGCTTTCTTT; CDR3: CASSRSGTSKAFF
J: TRBJ2-7; V: TRBV6-2/TRBV6-3; D: -; size: -; DNA: TGTGCCAGCAGCCCGCCCTCTAGAAACGAGCAGTACTTC; CDR3: CASSPPSRNEQYF
J: TRBJ2-5; V: TRBV10-3; D: TRBD2; size: once; DNA: TGTGCCATCAGTGCCGGGGGGGGTTATGAGACCCAGTACTTC; CDR3: CAISAGGGYETQYF
J: TRBJ2-2; V: TRBV10-3; D: -; size: -; DNA: TGTGCCATCAGTGATCTCCAGGGCGGGGAGCTGTTTTTT; CDR3: CAISDLQGGELFF
J: TRBJ2-1; V: TRBV7-9; D: TRBD2; size: few; DNA: TGTGCCAGCAGCTTAGATGGCGGGGGAGCCTACAATGAGCAGTTCTTC; CDR3: CASSLDGGGAYNEQFF
J: TRBJ2-5; V: TRBV28; D: -; size: -; DNA: TGTGCCAGCAGTTCCACCCGAAAGACCCAGTACTTC; CDR3: CASSSTRKTQYF
J: TRBJ2-7; V: TRBV6-1; D: -; size: few; DNA: TGTGCCAGCAGTGCAGGTCCCAACTACGAGCAGTACTTC; CDR3: CASSAGPNYEQYF
J: TRBJ2-2; V: TRBV20-1; D: -; size: few; DNA: TGCAGTGCTAGAGTGGGACGCCGCACCGGGGAGCTGTTTTTT; CDR3: CSARVGRRTGELFF
J: TRBJ2-1; V: TRBV11-2; D: -; size: -; DNA: TGTGCCAGCAGCTTATCGGGCAGGGGACGGGTAATTGGCTCGGGTGAGCAGTTCTTC; CDR3: CASSLSGRGRVIGSGEQFF
J: TRBJ2-2; V: TRBV15; D: -; size: -; DNA: TGTGCCACCAGCCCTCGCATAGTCACCGGGGAGCTGTTTTTT; CDR3: CATSPRIVTGELFF
J: TRBJ1-2; V: TRBV12-3/TRBV12-4; D: -; size: -; DNA: TGTGCCAGCAGTCCCCAGGTTTGGGGCTACACCTTC; CDR3: CASSPQVWGYTF
J: TRBJ1-5; V: TRBV7-2; D: -; size: many; DNA: TGTGCCAGCAGCTTAAGACTAGATCAGCCCCAGCATTTT; CDR3: CASSLRLDQPQHF
J: TRBJ1-1; V: TRBV6-1; D: -; size: -; DNA: TGTGCCAGCCGGGCTCCTGAAGCTTTCTTT; CDR3: CASRAPEAFF
J: TRBJ2-3; V: TRBV20-1; D: -; size: -; DNA: TGCAGTGCTTTCGCCGGGGCGCTCACAGATACGCAGTATTTT; CDR3: CSAFAGALTDTQYF
J: TRBJ2-1; V: TRBV7-2; D: -; size: -; DNA: TGTGCCAGCAGCTTCCTTATAGCCAGCTCCTACAATGAGCAGTTCTTC; CDR3: CASSFLIASSYNEQFF
J: TRBJ1-4; V: TRBV7-2; D: -; size: many; DNA: TGTGCCAGCAGCTTACGCGTCACTGATGAAAAACTGTTTTTT; CDR3: CASSLRVTDEKLFF
J: TRBJ2-2; V: TRBV11-1; D: TRBD1; size: few; DNA: TGTGCCAGCAGCCCAGGACAGGGTTTGACCGGGGAGCTGTTTTTT; CDR3: CASSPGQGLTGELFF
J: TRBJ2-7; V: TRBV25-1; D: TRBD1; size: -; DNA: TGTGCCAGCAGTGTCAAAACGTGGACAGGGAATAACGAGCAGTACTTC; CDR3: CASSVKTWTGNNEQYF
J: TRBJ2-7; V: TRBV12-3/TRBV12-4; D: -; size: -; DNA: TGTGCCAGCAGTTTGTTCCCCTCCGAGCAGTACTTC; CDR3: CASSLFPSEQYF
J: TRBJ2-7; V: TRBV6-5; D: -; size: few; DNA: TGTGCCAGCAGTTACCAGACCATCTCCTACGAGCAGTACTTC; CDR3: CASSYQTISYEQYF
J: TRBJ2-2; V: TRBV30; D: TRBD1; size: -; DNA: TGTGCCTGGAGTCGTGGGACAGCGATTAACACCGGGGAGCTGTTTTTT; CDR3: CAWSRGTAINTGELFF
J: TRBJ2-1; V: TRBV7-9; D: TRBD2; size: few; DNA: TGTGCCAGCAGCTTACTAGCGGGAGATAATGAGCAGTTCTTC; CDR3: CASSLLAGDNEQFF
J: TRBJ2-5; V: TRBV6-2/TRBV6-3; D: TRBD2; size: few; DNA: TGTGCCAGCGGGGGTGGACTAGCGGGACGGGGCGGGAACCAAGAGACCCAGTACTTC; CDR3: CASGGGLAGRGGNQETQYF
J: TRBJ2-5; V: TRBV7-2; D: -; size: few; DNA: TGTGCCAGCAGTGTGCTGGCGGGTCTTGGTGAGACCCAGTACTTC; CDR3: CASSVLAGLGETQYF
J: TRBJ2-3; V: TRBV6-1; D: -; size: -; DNA: TGTGCCAGCAGGGTAACACAGGGTTCTGCAGGTACGCAGTATTTT; CDR3: CASRVTQGSAGTQYF
J: TRBJ2-7; V: TRBV7-6; D: -; size: -; DNA: TGTGCCAGCAGCTTAGTGTTAGCCGGCTTTTCCTACGAGCAGTACTTC; CDR3: CASSLVLAGFSYEQYF
J: TRBJ1-6; V: TRBV6-6; D: TRBD1; size: few; DNA: TGTGCCAGCAGGGGACAGGGGCAATCACCCCTCCACTTT; CDR3: CASRGQGQSPLHF
J: TRBJ2-5; V: TRBV7-7; D: -; size: few; DNA: TGTGCCAGCAGCCCACTAGGGGGTTGGCAAGAGACCCAGTACTTC; CDR3: CASSPLGGWQETQYF
J: TRBJ2-7; V: TRBV19; D: -; size: -; DNA: TGTGCCAGTAGTATGCGGACGGGATCCTACGAGCAGTACTTC; CDR3: CASSMRTGSYEQYF
J: TRBJ2-2; V: TRBV7-9; D: TRBD2; size: -; DNA: TGTGCCAGCAGCTTCAGTCGCGGGGGTCGCACCGGGGAGCTGTTTTTT; CDR3: CASSFSRGGRTGELFF
J: TRBJ1-5; V: TRBV7-2; D: -; size: -; DNA: TGTGCCAGCAGCTTAGACCGTCTCACAGGGTACAGCAATCAGCCCCAGCATTTT; CDR3: CASSLDRLTGYSNQPQHF
J: TRBJ2-1; V: TRBV7-2; D: -; size: -; DNA: TGTGCCAGCAGCTCAGGAGGGGTGGTCTACAATGAGCAGTTCTTC; CDR3: CASSSGGVVYNEQFF
J: TRBJ2-2; V: TRBV15; D: -; size: few; DNA: TGTGCCACCAGCAGGGTCTTCGGGCCAACCGGGGAGCTGTTTTTT; CDR3: CATSRVFGPTGELFF
J: TRBJ2-1; V: TRBV12-3/TRBV12-4; D: -; size: few; DNA: TGTGCTGGGGGTTCCTACAATGAGCAGTTCTTC; CDR3: CAGGSYNEQFF
J: TRBJ2-5; V: TRBV4-1; D: TRBD1; size: once; DNA: TGCGCCAGCAGCCAGTACAGGGGGCCCCAAGAGACCCAGTACTTC; CDR3: CASSQYRGPQETQYF
J: TRBJ2-1; V: TRBV4-3; D: -; size: -; DNA: TGCGCCAGCAGCCAAGATCGGGCCGGGGGCAATGAGCAGTTCTTC; CDR3: CASSQDRAGGNEQFF
J: TRBJ2-3; V: TRBV4-2; D: TRBD2; size: -; DNA: TGTGCCAGCAGCCAAGTCACTAGCGGGCCCATCAGCTTC; CDR3: CASSQVTSGPISF
J: TRBJ2-3; V: TRBV10-3; D: -; size: once; DNA: TGTGCCGCCACTAGCACAGATACGCAGTATTTT; CDR3: CAATSTDTQYF
J: TRBJ2-5; V: TRBV12-3/TRBV12-4; D: -; size: few; DNA: TGTGCCAGCAGTTTAAGGATGGAGACCCAGTACTTC; CDR3: CASSLRMETQYF
J: TRBJ2-1; V: TRBV5-4; D: -; size: -; DNA: TGTGCCAGCAGCTCCCCTCTAACGAGAGTAATGGACAATGAGCAGTTCTTC; CDR3: CASSSPLTRVMDNEQFF
J: TRBJ2-3; V: TRBV23-1; D: -; size: -; DNA: TGCGCCAGCAGTCGCAGGGTGGATACGCAGTATTTT; CDR3: CASSRRVDTQYF
J: TRBJ2-3; V: TRBV7-2; D: TRBD2; size: -; DNA: TGTGCCAGCAGCTCGGTCAGGAGGCTAGCGGGAGATACGCAGTATTTT; CDR3: CASSSVRRLAGDTQYF
J: TRBJ2-2; V: TRBV5-4; D: TRBD1; size: few; DNA: TGTGCCAGCAGCTTCCCGGGACAGGGGGCAACCGGGGAGCTGTTTTTT; CDR3: CASSFPGQGATGELFF
J: TRBJ2-5; V: TRBV4-3; D: -; size: -; DNA: TGCGCCAGCAGCCAGGGGGCAAGATACCAAGAGACCCAGTACTTC; CDR3: CASSQGARYQETQYF
J: TRBJ2-2; V: TRBV2; D: -; size: few; DNA: TGTGCCAGCAGGGGCTTTAACACCGGGGAGCTGTTTTTT; CDR3: CASRGFNTGELFF
J: TRBJ1-5; V: TRBV6-1; D: -; size: few; DNA: TGTGCCAGCAGTGAAGCCCTCAGTCAGCCCCAGCATTTT; CDR3: CASSEALSQPQHF
J: TRBJ1-5; V: TRBV20-1; D: -; size: -; DNA: TGCAGTGCATCACAATCAGCATTCGGATATAGCAATCAGCCCCAGCATTTT; CDR3: CSASQSAFGYSNQPQHF
J: TRBJ2-5; V: TRBV5-4; D: TRBD2; size: -; DNA: TGTGCCAGCAGCTTGGATCCTAGCGGGGAGACCCAGTACTTC; CDR3: CASSLDPSGETQYF
J: TRBJ1-1; V: TRBV7-9; D: -; size: many; DNA: TGTGCCAGCAGCACGAGGGTGGAAAAAGCTTTCTTT; CDR3: CASSTRVEKAFF
J: TRBJ2-5; V: TRBV5-4; D: -; size: -; DNA: TGTGCCAGCAGCAGAAGGCGGGAAGAAGAGACCCAGTACTTC; CDR3: CASSRRREEETQYF
J: TRBJ2-2; V: TRBV5-1; D: -; size: -; DNA: TGCGCCAGCAGTATAAAAACCGGGGAGCTGTTTTTT; CDR3: CASSIKTGELFF
J: TRBJ2-5; V: TRBV7-2; D: -; size: -; DNA: TGTGCCAGCAGCCAGGAAGGAGCTCGGACCCAGTACTTC; CDR3: CASSQEGARTQYF